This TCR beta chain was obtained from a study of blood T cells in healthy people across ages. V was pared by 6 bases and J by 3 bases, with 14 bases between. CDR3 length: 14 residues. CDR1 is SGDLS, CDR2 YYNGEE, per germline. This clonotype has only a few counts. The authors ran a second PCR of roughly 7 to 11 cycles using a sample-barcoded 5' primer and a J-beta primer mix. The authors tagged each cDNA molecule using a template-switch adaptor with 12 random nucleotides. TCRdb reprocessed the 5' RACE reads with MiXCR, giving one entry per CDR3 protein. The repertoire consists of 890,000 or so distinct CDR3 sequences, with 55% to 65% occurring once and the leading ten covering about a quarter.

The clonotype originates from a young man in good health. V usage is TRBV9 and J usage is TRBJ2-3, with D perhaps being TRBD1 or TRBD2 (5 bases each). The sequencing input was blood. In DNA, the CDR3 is TGTGCCAGCAAGAGGGACCTTGGGACAGATACGCAGTATTTT. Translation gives CASKRDLGTDTQYF.